One and the same sample provided the 26 T cell receptor beta chains below, sequenced in a study of cytomegalovirus exposure and HLA in healthy donors. The PCR ran on 60 Vbeta and 13 Jbeta primers. This table comes from immunoSEQ multiplex PCR, and its TCRdb copy is limited to in-frame clones, with some not included. The data show around 120,000 clones, with about 81% seen just once and 9% to 9.5% held by the top ten. The material sequenced was PBMCs. These receptors all stem from a woman aged 50 to 60 in good health and CMV-seropositive.

This chain's CDR3 is CASRPGTSTDTQYF. CDR3 coding DNA: TGCGCCAGCAGGCCCGGGACTAGCACAGATACGCAGTATTTT. This sequence joins TRBV5-1 and TRBJ2-3, with D tentatively TRBD2 (6 bases). This CDR3 is built from 14 residues. Germline CDR1 SGHRS, CDR2 YFSETQ. Trimming cost V 5 bases and J 0 bases, with 10 bases left between them.

The chain is built from TRBV7-9 and TRBJ2-6; tentative D call: TRBD2 (5 bases). Germline V lookup: CDR1 SEHNR, CDR2 FQNEAQ (reference sequence). This CDR3 has 15 residues. V was cut by 2 bases and J by 0 bases, with 5 bases left in between. CDR3 sequence (DNA): TGTGCCAGCAGCTTACTAGCCTCTGGGGCCAACGTCCTGACTTTC. Translating it yields CASSLLASGANVLTF.

The CDR3 DNA follows: TGTGCCAGCAAAGCGGGGTCGCACACTGAAGCTTTCTTT. Translation: CASKAGSHTEAFF. V and J are TRBV6-1 and TRBJ1-1; D gene uncertain. This CDR3 spans 13 amino acids. Germline V gene data show CDR1 as MNHNS and CDR2 as SASEGT. Deletions cut 7 bases from V and 3 bases from J, with 12 bases between.

The chain recombines TRBV7-9 with TRBJ1-3; 8 bases are a match to TRBD1. Germline CDR1 reads SEHNR; CDR2 reads FQNEAQ (reference sequence). Germline trimming cut 3 bases from V and 5 bases from J; bases unmatched to any gene: 9. CDR3 size: 16 residues. CDR3 nucleotides: TGTGCCAGCAGCTTGCTGTGGACAGGGAGTCGAAACACCATATATTTT. It translates to CASSLLWTGSRNTIYF.

The chain couples TRBV30 to TRBJ1-2; TRBD1 matches at 8 bases. Germline CDR1 and CDR2: GTSNPN and SVGIG (reference sequence). CDR3 length: 12 residues. After removal of 6 bases from V and 8 bases from J, the junction contained 8 bases not matched to a gene. CDR3 region: CACRTGTGGYTF. The CDR3 nucleotides are TGTGCCTGTAGGACCGGGACAGGCGGCTACACCTTC.

This chain uses TRBV18 with TRBJ2-1, with TRBD1 identical over 11 bases. The CDR3 is 16 amino acids. The germline gives CDR1 KGHSH, CDR2 LQKENI. V was pared by 5 bases and J by 8 bases, with 11 bases of the junction left unmatched. The CDR3 nucleotides are TGTGCCAGCTCAACCGAGGACAGGGGGCTAGTAGATGAGCAGTTCTTC. Its translation is CASSTEDRGLVDEQFF.

The chain is built from TRBV14 and TRBJ2-2; 8 nucleotides line up with TRBD1. CDR1 and CDR2 (germline): SGHDN, FVKESK. The V and J ends lost 1 base and 5 bases, in that order; junction bases with no gene match: 6. This CDR3 is 16 amino acids long. CDR3 loop: CASSQGGQVSTGELFF. DNA for the CDR3: TGTGCCAGCAGCCAAGGGGGACAGGTATCGACCGGGGAGCTGTTTTTT.

Comments on this clone: The sample contains more than one DNA sequence encoding this CDR3. V usage is TRBV6-5 and J usage is TRBJ2-7, with D perhaps TRBD1 (6 bases). The V end lost 6 bases, the J end lost 0 bases, and 12 bases lay between the germline ends. Per the germline V gene, CDR1 is MNHEY and CDR2 is SVGAGI. The CDR3 runs to 14 residues. The CDR3 region has the DNA TGTGCCAGCAGCCAGGACAGATCCTCCTACGAGCAGTACTTC. Its protein is CASSQDRSSYEQYF.

The V gene is TRBV30, the J gene TRBJ1-5, with 8 positions matching TRBD1. The V segment lost 1 base and the J segment 5 bases; nucleotides outside the gene matches: 4. This CDR3 comprises 14 residues. Germline assignment: CDR1 GTSNPN and CDR2 SVGIG (reference sequence). This CDR3 is CAWSEGQAYQPQHF. DNA for the CDR3: TGTGCCTGGAGTGAGGGACAGGCCTATCAGCCCCAGCATTTT.

The chain uses TRBV7-9 and TRBJ1-2; TRBD1 is a possible D gene (5 bases). V was shortened by 1 base and J by 4 bases, with 7 bases between the two germline ends. Germline values: CDR1 SEHNR, CDR2 FQNEAQ (reference sequence). The CDR3 spans 13 residues. CDR3 in amino acids: CASSLVGAYGYTF. The CDR3 coding sequence is TGTGCCAGCAGCTTAGTAGGGGCCTATGGCTACACCTTC.

This sequence joins TRBV9 and TRBJ2-5; 10 positions match TRBD2. Germline V gene sequence: CDR1 SGDLS, CDR2 YYNGEE. V was pared by 4 bases and J by 5 bases, with 8 bases of the junction left unmatched. The CDR3 is made up of 15 amino acids. The CDR3 here is CASSTSGGAGETQYF. As DNA, the CDR3 is TGTGCCAGCAGCACGAGCGGGGGGGCTGGGGAGACCCAGTACTTC.

This chain uses TRBV6-5 with TRBJ2-7, with 9 bases aligning to TRBD1. Germline CDR1 is MNHEY and CDR2 is SVGAGI. V was clipped by 6 bases and J by 5 bases; unmatched bases: 5. This CDR3 comprises 13 residues. The CDR3 is CASRGQGIDEQYF. The CDR3 DNA is TGTGCCAGCAGGGGACAGGGCATAGACGAGCAGTACTTC.

The V and J genes are TRBV2 and TRBJ2-2; TRBD2 agrees at 7 bases. The junction had 15 bases not matched to a gene; V was cut back by 7 bases and J by 7 bases. The CDR3 has 16 amino acids. CDR1 and CDR2 (germline): SNHLY, FYNNEI. The CDR3 region is CASTYRLASFGGELFF. CDR3 bases: TGTGCCAGCACTTACAGACTAGCTTCATTCGGCGGGGAGCTGTTTTTT.

V usage is TRBV5-6 and J usage is TRBJ2-1, with 10 bases that match TRBD2. The CDR3 consists of 18 residues. V was clipped by 0 bases and J by 0 bases; unmatched bases: 6. Germline-derived CDR1 and CDR2 are SGHDT and YYEEEE. CDR3 amino acids: CASSLGLAGADSYNEQFF. Written as DNA, the CDR3 is TGTGCCAGCAGCTTGGGGCTAGCGGGGGCCGACTCCTACAATGAGCAGTTCTTC.

The V gene is TRBV21-1, the J gene TRBJ1-6; TRBD1, the table's D call, lacks a check against the DNA. TRBV21-1 is designated a pseudogene. There are 16 residues in the CDR3. As DNA, the CDR3 is TGTGCCAGCAGCAAAGGGAGAAGGACAGGATTGCAACCCCTCCACTTT. Translation: CASSKGRRTGLQPLHF.

The chain uses TRBV11-2 and TRBJ1-1; D possibly corresponds to TRBD1 (5 bases). CDR1 is SGHAT, CDR2 FQNNGV, per germline. Trimming removed 5 bases at V and 1 base at J, with 8 bases between. The CDR3 length is 13 residues. The CDR3 sequence is CASSPRANTEAFF. The DNA for the CDR3 is TGTGCCAGCAGCCCCAGGGCGAACACTGAAGCTTTCTTT.

This clone was seen once. The chain carries TRBV18 and TRBJ1-2; 7 bases map to TRBD1. Trimming removed 3 bases from V and 8 bases from J; junction bases left unmatched: 15. CDR1 is KGHSH and CDR2 is LQKENI in the germline V gene. The CDR3 is 16 residues long. In DNA, the CDR3 is TGTGCCAGCTCACCCATTCCGGGACAGCTAAAGGAGGGCTACACCTTC. Translated, it gives CASSPIPGQLKEGYTF.

This chain joins TRBV5-4 and TRBJ1-4; D possibly corresponds to TRBD1 (5 bases). Trimming pared 0 bases from V and 8 bases from J, leaving 11 bases between. Germline assignment: CDR1 SGHNT and CDR2 YYREEE (reference sequence). The CDR3 consists of 14 residues. The CDR3 region is CASSLAGLGEKLFF. The CDR3 DNA follows: TGTGCCAGCAGCTTGGCAGGGTTAGGGGAAAAACTGTTTTTT.

The chain employs TRBV4-1 and TRBJ2-7; 9 bases are a match to TRBD1. CDR3 length: 14 amino acids. Trimming cost V 4 bases and J 5 bases; bases outside gene matches: 6. Looked up from germline, CDR1 is MGHRA and CDR2 is YSYEKL. The CDR3, as DNA: TGCGCCAGCAGCCCTCGGGACAGGGTCAACGAGCAGTACTTC. This codes for CASSPRDRVNEQYF.

The V gene is TRBV5-1, the J gene TRBJ2-7; 12 bases fit TRBD1. The CDR3 length is 15 residues. CDR1 and CDR2 (germline): SGHRS, YFSETQ. J was trimmed by 4 bases and V by 4 bases; bases with no gene match: 6. CDR3 DNA sequence: TGCGCCAGCAGCAGAGGGACAGGGGGCTTTTACGAGCAGTACTTC. It yields the protein CASSRGTGGFYEQYF.

This clone has more than one count but fewer than ten. The rearrangement uses TRBV6-5 and TRBJ1-2; D is uncertain. Per the germline V gene, CDR1 is MNHEY and CDR2 is SVGAGI. V lost 0 bases, J lost 5 bases, and 16 bases lay in between. The CDR3 sequence is 16 residues long. CDR3: CASSYSIQSSRYGYTF. The CDR3 DNA sequence: TGTGCCAGCAGTTACTCGATACAATCGTCGAGGTATGGCTACACCTTC.

The chain recombines TRBV13 with TRBJ2-1, with TRBD2 matching 11 bases. Germline V gene data show CDR1 as PRHDT and CDR2 as FYEKMQ (reference sequence). V lost 0 bases to trimming and J lost 10 bases; unmatched junction nucleotides: 8. There are 16 residues in the CDR3. CDR3 nucleotides: TGTGCCAGCAGCTTAGGTGTACTAGCGGGAGTGGGGGAGCAGTTCTTC. Amino acids: CASSLGVLAGVGEQFF.

V and J are TRBV19 and TRBJ2-1; D gene ambiguous. V was trimmed by 4 bases and J by 1 base, leaving 5 bases between them. Germline lookup yields CDR1 LNHDA and CDR2 SQIVND (reference sequence). The CDR3 contains 13 residues. CDR3 loop: CASSTGSYNEQFF. The DNA of the CDR3 is TGTGCCAGTAGTACAGGTTCCTACAATGAGCAGTTCTTC.

This clone has just a few counts. The genes are TRBV4-1 and TRBJ2-3; 13 bases line up with TRBD2. CDR1 and CDR2 from the germline V gene are MGHRA and YSYEKL. This CDR3 has 17 residues. V shed 5 bases, J shed 2 bases, and the junction held 7 bases outside the gene matches. The CDR3, as DNA: TGCGCCAGCAGCTCCCGGGGACTAGCGGGGCCCACAGATACGCAGTATTTT. This gives the protein CASSSRGLAGPTDTQYF.

J is TRBJ1-1 and V is TRBV29-1; a weak D match, TRBD1 (5 bases). The CDR3 has 12 residues. Between the trimmed V and J ends, which lost 7 bases and 1 base, there was a span of 10 bases. Germline V gene sequence: CDR1 SQVTM, CDR2 ANQGSEA. The CDR3 DNA sequence: TGCAGCGCTCGGGGGGGGAACACTGAAGCTTTCTTT. Translated, it gives CSARGGNTEAFF.

The gene calls are TRBV7-2 and TRBJ2-5; D is unresolved. Trimming removed 5 bases from V and 1 base from J, with 11 bases in between. Germline CDR1 reads SGHTA; CDR2 reads FQGNSA. This CDR3 contains 14 residues. Here the CDR3 reads CASSNTRIQETQYF. CDR3 coding DNA: TGTGCCAGCAGCAACACCAGGATCCAAGAGACCCAGTACTTC.